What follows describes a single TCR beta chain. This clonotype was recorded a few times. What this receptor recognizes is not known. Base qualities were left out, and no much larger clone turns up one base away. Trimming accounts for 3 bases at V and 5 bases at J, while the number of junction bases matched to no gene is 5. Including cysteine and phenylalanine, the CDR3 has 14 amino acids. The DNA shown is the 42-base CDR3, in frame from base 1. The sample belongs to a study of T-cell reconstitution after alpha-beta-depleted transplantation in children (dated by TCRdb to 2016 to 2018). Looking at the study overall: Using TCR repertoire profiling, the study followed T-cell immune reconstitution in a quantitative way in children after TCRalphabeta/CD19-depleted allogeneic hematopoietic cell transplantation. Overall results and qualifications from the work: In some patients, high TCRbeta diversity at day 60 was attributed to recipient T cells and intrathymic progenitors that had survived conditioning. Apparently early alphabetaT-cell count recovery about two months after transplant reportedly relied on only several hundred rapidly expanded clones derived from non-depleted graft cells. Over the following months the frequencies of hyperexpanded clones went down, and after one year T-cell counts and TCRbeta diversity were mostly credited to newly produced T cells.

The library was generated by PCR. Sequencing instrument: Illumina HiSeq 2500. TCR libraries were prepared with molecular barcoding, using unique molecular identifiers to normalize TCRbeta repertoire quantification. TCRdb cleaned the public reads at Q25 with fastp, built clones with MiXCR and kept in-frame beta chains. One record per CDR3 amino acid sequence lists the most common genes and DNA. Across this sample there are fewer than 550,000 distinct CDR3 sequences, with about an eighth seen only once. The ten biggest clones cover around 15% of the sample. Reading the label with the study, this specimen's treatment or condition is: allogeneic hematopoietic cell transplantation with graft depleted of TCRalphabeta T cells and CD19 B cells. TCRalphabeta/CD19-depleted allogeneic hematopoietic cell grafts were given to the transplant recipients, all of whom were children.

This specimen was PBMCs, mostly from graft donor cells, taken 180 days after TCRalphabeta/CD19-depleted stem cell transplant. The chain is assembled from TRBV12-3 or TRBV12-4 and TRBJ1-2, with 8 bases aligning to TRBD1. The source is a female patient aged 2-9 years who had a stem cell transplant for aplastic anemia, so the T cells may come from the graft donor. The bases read TGTGCCAGCAGTTTCGTTCAGGGGGCGTATGGCTACACCTTC. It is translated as CASSFVQGAYGYTF.